This T cell receptor beta chain was documented in a study of cytomegalovirus exposure and HLA in healthy donors (TCRdb year 2017). Some background on the complete study: The 666 repertoires of the first cohort and the roughly 120 validation repertoires were produced on the same platform, according to a later analysis. Besides the first cohort of 666 subjects, a separate validation cohort made up of 90 to 150 different subjects was used. High-throughput TCR immunosequencing, statistical association of individual TCRs with disease status, and machine learning were combined to predict cytomegalovirus infection status. The study aimed to test whether cataloging public T cell receptors could reveal signatures of past pathogen exposure.

Reading from cysteine to phenylalanine, the CDR3 counts 17 amino acids. The only DNA kept is the CDR3, 51 bases in frame from the first base. The V end gives up 0 bases and the J end 4 bases, leaving 10 bases in the junction not matched to a gene. Sequences SGHRS (CDR1) and YFSETQ (CDR2) are obtained from the germline V gene. In the case of this clone: Its antigen is currently not known. One base away there is no much larger clone; base qualities are not given.

What the research found in general, with its limitations: According to the authors, the approach could potentially be generalized to other disease states and immunological phenotypes. Three of the identified cytomegalovirus-associated TCR beta chains were confirmed in vitro to be specific for cytomegalovirus antigens. The validation cohort had no HLA typing available for a later analysis, so co-occurrence within that cohort was assessed over all 110 or so repertoires. In the study, around 150 TCR beta chains were listed as associated with cytomegalovirus. Most TCR sequences were seen in very few donors, while some public TCRs were found in many individuals. The classifier was reported to diagnose cytomegalovirus status with high specificity and sensitivity in both the original and validation cohorts. Subsequent analysis determined that TCRs grouped into clusters in the first cohort also showed a tendency toward co-occurrence across the 90 to 150 validation repertoires, and 94% of cluster scores exceeded 0.

Library prep was done by the immunoSEQ multiplex PCR assay. The source study handled its data this way. A statistical classification framework was developed to diagnose cytomegalovirus status using the catalog of TCR beta chain sequences. What TCRdb holds here is the immuneACCESS table cut down to in-frame rearrangements. Part of the clones is not present; checked against another copy, under half of the missing clones reflect an unresolved V gene, and the others are unexplained. For V, J and clone size, that table is used; D and trimming come from the DNA. Across this sample there are 300,000 to 400,000 clones, with approximately 86% seen only once. The ten largest clones take up roughly 0.96% of the sample. Donors formed part of the validation cohort, which comprised over a hundred subjects and was distinct from the first cohort of under 800 subjects.

The sequence derives from a young man in good health and CMV-seronegative. Sample: PBMCs. The chain couples TRBV5-1 to TRBJ1-2, and 9 bases in between align with TRBD1. The CDR3 loop reads CASSLAGGTGSPYGYTF. The nucleotide sequence is TGCGCCAGCAGCTTGGCTGGGGGGACAGGGTCCCCCTATGGCTACACCTTC. The entire variable domain, with the stretches around the CDR3 drawn from the reference TRBV5-1 and TRBJ1-2 proteins, is KAGVTQTPRYLIKTRGQQVTLSCSPISGHRSVSWYQQTPGQGLQFLFEYFSETQRNKGNFPGRFSGRQFSNSRSEMNVSTLELGDSALYLCASSLAGGTGSPYGYTFGSGTRLTVV.